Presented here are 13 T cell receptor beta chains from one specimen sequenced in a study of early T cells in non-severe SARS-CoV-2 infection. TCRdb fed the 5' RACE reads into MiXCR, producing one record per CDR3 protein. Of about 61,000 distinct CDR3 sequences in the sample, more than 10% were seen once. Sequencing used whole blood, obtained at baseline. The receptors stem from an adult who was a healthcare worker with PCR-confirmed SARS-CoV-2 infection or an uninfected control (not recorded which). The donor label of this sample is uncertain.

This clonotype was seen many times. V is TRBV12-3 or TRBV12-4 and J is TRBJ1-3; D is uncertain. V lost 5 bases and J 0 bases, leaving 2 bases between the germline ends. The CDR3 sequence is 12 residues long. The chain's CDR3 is CASSGSGNTIYF. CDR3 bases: TGTGCCAGCAGTGGCTCTGGAAACACCATATATTTT.

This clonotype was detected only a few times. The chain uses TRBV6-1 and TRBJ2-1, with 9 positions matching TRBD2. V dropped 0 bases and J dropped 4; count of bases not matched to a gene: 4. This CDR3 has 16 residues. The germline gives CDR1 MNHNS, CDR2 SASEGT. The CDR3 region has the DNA TGTGCCAGCAGTGAAGCGCCGGCGGGGGGGTACAATGAGCAGTTCTTC. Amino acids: CASSEAPAGGYNEQFF.

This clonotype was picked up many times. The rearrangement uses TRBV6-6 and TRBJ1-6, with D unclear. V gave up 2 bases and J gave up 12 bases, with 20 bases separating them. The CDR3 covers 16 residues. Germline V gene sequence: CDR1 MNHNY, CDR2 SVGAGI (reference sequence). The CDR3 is CASSYPTLDVGLPLHF. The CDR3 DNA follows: TGTGCCAGCAGTTACCCGACGTTGGATGTCGGGTTACCCCTCCACTTT.

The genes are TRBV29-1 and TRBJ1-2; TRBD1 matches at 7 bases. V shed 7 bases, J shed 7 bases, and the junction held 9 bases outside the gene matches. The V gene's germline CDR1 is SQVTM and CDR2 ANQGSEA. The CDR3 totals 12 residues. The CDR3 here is CSGKDRASGYTF. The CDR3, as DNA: TGCAGCGGGAAAGACAGGGCATCTGGCTACACCTTC. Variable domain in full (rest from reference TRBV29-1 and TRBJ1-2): SAVISQKPSRDICQRGTSLTIQCQVDSQVTMMFWYRQQPGQSLTLIATANQGSEATYESGFVIDKFPISRPNLTFSTLTVSNMSPEDSSIYLCSGKDRASGYTFGSGTRLTVV.

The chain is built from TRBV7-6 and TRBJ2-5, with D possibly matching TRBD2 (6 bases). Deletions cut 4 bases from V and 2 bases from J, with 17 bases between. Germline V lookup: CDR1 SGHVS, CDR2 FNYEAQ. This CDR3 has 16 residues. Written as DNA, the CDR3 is TGTGCCAGCAGCTCTTCGGCCATGACTAGTCAAGAGACCCAGTACTTC. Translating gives CASSSSAMTSQETQYF.

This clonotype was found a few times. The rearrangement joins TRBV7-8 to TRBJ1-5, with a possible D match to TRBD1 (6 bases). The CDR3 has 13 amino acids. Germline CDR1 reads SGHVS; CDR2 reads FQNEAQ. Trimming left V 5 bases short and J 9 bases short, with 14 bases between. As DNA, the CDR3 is TGTGCCAGCAGCCTCACCCGGGGGCGGCCCCAGCATTTT. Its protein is CASSLTRGRPQHF.

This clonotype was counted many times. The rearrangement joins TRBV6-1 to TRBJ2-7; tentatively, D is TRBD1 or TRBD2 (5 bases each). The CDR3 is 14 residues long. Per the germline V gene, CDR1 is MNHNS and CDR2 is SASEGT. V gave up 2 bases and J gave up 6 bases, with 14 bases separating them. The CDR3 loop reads CASSERGASIEQYV. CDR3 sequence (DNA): TGTGCCAGCAGTGAAAGAGGGGCGTCGATCGAGCAGTACGTC.

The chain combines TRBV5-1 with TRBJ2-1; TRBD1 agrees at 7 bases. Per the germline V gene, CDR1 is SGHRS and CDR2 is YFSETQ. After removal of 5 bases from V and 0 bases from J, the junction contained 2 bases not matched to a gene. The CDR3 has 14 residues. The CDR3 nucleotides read TGCGCCAGCAGGCCAGGGGGCTCCTACAATGAGCAGTTCTTC. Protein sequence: CASRPGGSYNEQFF. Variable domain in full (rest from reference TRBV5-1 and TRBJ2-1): KAGVTQTPRYLIKTRGQQVTLSCSPISGHRSVSWYQQTPGQGLQFLFEYFSETQRNKGNFPGRFSGRQFSNSRSEMNVSTLELGDSALYLCASRPGGSYNEQFFGPGTRLTVL.

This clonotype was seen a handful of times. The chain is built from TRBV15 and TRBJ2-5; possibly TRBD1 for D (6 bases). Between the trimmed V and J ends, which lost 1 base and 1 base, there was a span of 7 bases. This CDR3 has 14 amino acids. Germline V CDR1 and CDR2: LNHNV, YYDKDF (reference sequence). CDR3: CATSRGGPQETQYF. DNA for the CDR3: TGTGCCACCAGCAGAGGGGGGCCCCAAGAGACCCAGTACTTC.

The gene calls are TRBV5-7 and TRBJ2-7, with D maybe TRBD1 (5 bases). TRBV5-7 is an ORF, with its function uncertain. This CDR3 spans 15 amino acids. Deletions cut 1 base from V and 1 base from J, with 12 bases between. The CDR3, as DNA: TGTGCCAGCAGCTTGCGGGCAGGGCGATCCTACGAGCAGTACGTC. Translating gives CASSLRAGRSYEQYV.

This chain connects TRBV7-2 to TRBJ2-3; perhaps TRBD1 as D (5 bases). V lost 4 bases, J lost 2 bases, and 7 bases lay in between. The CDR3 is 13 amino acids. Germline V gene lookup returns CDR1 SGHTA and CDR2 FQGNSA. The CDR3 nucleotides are TGTGCCAGCAGCTCCAGGGCCACAGATACGCAGTATTTT. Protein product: CASSSRATDTQYF.

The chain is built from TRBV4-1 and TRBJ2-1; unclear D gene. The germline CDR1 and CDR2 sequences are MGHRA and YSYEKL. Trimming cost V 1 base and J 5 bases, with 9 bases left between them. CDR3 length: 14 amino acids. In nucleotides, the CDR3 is TGCGCCAGCAGCCAAGTCGGGCTGGACAATGAGCAGTTCTTC. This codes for CASSQVGLDNEQFF.

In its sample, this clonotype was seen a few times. In DNA, the CDR3 is TGTGCCAGCAGCCAAGTTTCCCAGGGGGTCTACACCGGGGAGCTGTTTTTT. Its protein product is CASSQVSQGVYTGELFF. The chain employs TRBV4-2 and TRBJ2-2; 7 bases are shared with TRBD1. V lost 1 base, J lost 3 bases, and 8 bases stayed unmatched. There are 17 residues in the CDR3. Germline V gene sequence: CDR1 LGHNA, CDR2 YNFKEQ.